The rows below give T cell receptor beta chains drawn from one sample of a study of blood T cells in healthy people across ages. TCRdb passed the 5' RACE reads through MiXCR, listing each CDR3 protein once. The profile shows roughly 1.5 million distinct CDR3 sequences, roughly 43% of them singletons. The specimen was blood. These receptors all stem from a woman aged 18-29 years in good health. CDR3s include the opening cysteine and the closing phenylalanine or tryptophan.

j_gene,v_gene,CDR3aa
TRBJ2-1,TRBV4-2,CASSQGGLGVDEQFF
TRBJ2-1,TRBV24-1,CATQTGTRYNEQFF
TRBJ2-1,TRBV28,CASSLLGSGRFYNEQFF
TRBJ1-6,TRBV9,CASSVDGTGGSPLHF
TRBJ1-2,TRBV9,CANSVVAGGADGYTF
TRBJ1-4,TRBV4-3,CASSRDSGEKLFF
TRBJ2-1,TRBV11-3,CASSPGLARGGLQFF
TRBJ2-1,TRBV18,CASSPQSGGAYNEQFF
.,TRBV19,CASSILGTTRNEQYF
TRBJ2-3,TRBV7-2,CASSLTATDTQYF
TRBJ2-3,TRBV18,CASSPGRVPDTQYF
.,TRBV15,CATSRDPPDSGDYEQYF
TRBJ2-1,TRBV9,CASSAQGSETQFF
TRBJ2-7,TRBV10-2,CASSPQGISTTYEQYF
TRBJ2-3,TRBV11-2,CASSLDRKDTQYF
TRBJ2-2,TRBV27,CASSLLLTGGTGELFF
TRBJ2-3,TRBV7-2,CASSLGTLAGTDTQYF
TRBJ2-7,TRBV27,CASSLASEYEQYF
TRBJ1-2,TRBV20-1,CSARDSQGAGGYTF
TRBJ2-3,TRBV7-2,CASSAYRDTQYF